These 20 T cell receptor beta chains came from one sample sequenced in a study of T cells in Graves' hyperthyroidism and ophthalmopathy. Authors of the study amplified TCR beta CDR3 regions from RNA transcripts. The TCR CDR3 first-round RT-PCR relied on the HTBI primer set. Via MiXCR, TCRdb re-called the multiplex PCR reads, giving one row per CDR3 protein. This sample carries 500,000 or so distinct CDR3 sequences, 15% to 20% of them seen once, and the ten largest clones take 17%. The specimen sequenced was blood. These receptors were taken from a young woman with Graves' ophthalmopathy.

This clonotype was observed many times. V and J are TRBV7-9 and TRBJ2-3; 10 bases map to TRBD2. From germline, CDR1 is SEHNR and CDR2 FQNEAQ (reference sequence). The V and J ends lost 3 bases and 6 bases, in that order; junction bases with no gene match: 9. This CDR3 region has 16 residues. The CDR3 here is CASSLYSGGYKDTQYF. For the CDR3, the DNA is TGTGCCAGCAGCTTGTATAGCGGGGGGTATAAGGATACGCAGTATTTT.

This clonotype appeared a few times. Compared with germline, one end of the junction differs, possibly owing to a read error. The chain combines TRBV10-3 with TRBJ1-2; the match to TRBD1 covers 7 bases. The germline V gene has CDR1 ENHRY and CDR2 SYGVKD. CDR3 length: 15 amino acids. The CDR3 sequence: CASSATAGQNYGYTF. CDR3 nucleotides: TGTGCCAGCAGTGCCACGGCGGGACAGAACTATGGCTACACCTTC.

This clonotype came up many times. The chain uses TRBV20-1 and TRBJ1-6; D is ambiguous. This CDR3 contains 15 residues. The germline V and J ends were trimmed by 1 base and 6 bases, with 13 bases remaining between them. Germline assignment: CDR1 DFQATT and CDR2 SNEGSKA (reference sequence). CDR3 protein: CSARVPGYLNSPLHF. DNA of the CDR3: TGCAGTGCTAGAGTCCCCGGGTACCTTAATTCACCCCTCCACTTT.

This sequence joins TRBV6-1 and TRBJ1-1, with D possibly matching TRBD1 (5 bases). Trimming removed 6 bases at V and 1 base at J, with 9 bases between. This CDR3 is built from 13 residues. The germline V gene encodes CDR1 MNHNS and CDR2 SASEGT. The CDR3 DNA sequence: TGTGCCAGCAGATCAGGGTCGAACACTGAAGCTTTCTTT. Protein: CASRSGSNTEAFF.

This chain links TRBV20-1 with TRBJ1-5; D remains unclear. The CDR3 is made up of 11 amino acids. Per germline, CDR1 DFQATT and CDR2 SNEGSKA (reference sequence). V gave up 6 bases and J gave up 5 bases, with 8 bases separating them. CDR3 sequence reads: CSAMTDQPQHF. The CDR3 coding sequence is TGCAGTGCCATGACTGATCAGCCCCAGCATTTT.

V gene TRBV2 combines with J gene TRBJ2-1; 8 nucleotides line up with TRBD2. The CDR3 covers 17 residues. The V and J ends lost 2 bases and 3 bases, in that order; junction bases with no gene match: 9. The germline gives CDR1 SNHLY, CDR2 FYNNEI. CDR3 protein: CASSERMAGGGYNEQFF. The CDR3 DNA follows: TGTGCCAGCAGTGAAAGGATGGCGGGAGGTGGCTACAATGAGCAGTTCTTC. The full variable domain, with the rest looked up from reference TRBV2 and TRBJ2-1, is EPEVTQTPSHQVTQMGQEVILRCVPISNHLYFYWYRQILGQKVEFLVSFYNNEISEKSEIFDDQFSVERPDGSNFTLKIRSTKLEDSAMYFCASSERMAGGGYNEQFFGPGTRLTVL.

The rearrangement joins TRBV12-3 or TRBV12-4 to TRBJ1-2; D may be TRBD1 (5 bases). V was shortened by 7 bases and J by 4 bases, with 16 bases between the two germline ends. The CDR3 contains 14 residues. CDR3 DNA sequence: TGTGCCAGCACCCTAACGGGGGGTCTCTATGGCTACACCTTC. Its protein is CASTLTGGLYGYTF.

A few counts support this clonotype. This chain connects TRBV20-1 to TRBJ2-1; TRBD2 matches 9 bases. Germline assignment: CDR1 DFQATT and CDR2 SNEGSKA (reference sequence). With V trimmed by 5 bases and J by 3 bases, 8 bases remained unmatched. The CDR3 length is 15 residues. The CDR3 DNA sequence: TGCAGTGCTCCGGCCGCGGGAGGGTACTACAATGAGCAGTTCTTC. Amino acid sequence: CSAPAAGGYYNEQFF.

The CDR3 is CAISSGTVSGANVLTF. The CDR3, as DNA: TGTGCCATCAGTTCCGGGACAGTCTCTGGGGCCAACGTCCTGACTTTC. This chain joins TRBV10-3 and TRBJ2-6; 7 nucleotides agree with TRBD1. The J segment lost 0 bases and the V segment lost 5 bases, leaving 4 bases of the junction unmatched. The CDR3 consists of 16 residues. CDR1 and CDR2 from the germline V gene are ENHRY and SYGVKD.

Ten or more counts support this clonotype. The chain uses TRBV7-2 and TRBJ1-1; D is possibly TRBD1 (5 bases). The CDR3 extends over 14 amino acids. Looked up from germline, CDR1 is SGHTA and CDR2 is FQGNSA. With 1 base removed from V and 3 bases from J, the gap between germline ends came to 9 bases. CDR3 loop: CASSLDGHYTEAFF. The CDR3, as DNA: TGTGCCAGCAGCTTAGACGGACACTACACTGAAGCTTTCTTT.

The CDR3 reads CASSYFRVQETQYF. The CDR3 coding sequence is TGTGCCAGCAGTTACTTCAGGGTGCAAGAGACCCAGTACTTC. V is TRBV6-5 and J is TRBJ2-5; the D gene is possibly TRBD1 (5 bases). Trimming took 1 base from V and 2 from J, leaving 8 bases between them. In germline, CDR1 is MNHEY, CDR2 SVGAGI. This CDR3 has 14 amino acids.

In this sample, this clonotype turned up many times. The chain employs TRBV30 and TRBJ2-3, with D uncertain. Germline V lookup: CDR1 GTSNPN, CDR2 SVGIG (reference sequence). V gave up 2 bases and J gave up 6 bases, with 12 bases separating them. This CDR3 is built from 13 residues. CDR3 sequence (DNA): TGTGCCTGGAGTTCAAACAGCGCGGATACGCAGTATTTT. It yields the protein CAWSSNSADTQYF.

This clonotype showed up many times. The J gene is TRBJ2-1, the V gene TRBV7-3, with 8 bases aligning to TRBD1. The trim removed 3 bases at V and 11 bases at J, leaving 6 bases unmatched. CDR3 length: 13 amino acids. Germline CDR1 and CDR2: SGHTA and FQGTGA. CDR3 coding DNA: TGTGCCAGCAGCTTGACGACAGGGGCCAAGCAGTTCTTC. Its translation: CASSLTTGAKQFF.

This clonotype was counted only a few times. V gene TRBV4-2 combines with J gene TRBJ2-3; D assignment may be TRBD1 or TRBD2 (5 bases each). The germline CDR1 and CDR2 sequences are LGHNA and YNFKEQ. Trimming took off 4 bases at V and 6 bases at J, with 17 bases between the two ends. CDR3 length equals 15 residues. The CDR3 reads CASSLSGSGRDTQYF. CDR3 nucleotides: TGTGCCAGCAGCCTCTCCGGGTCGGGGCGGGATACGCAGTATTTT.

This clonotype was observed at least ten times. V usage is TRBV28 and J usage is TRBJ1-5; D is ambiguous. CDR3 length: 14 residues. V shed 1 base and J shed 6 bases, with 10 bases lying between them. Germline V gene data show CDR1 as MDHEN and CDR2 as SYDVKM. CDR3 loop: CASSLFSGFQPQHF. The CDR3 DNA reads TGTGCCAGCAGTTTATTTTCGGGGTTTCAGCCCCAGCATTTT.

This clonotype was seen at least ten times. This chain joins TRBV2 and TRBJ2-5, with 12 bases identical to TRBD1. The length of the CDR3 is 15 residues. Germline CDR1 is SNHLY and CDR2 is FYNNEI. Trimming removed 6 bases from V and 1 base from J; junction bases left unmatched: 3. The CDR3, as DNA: TGTGCCAGCAGCAGGGACAGGGGGCGCCAAGAGACCCAGTACTTC. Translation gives CASSRDRGRQETQYF.

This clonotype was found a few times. CDR3 amino acids: CSVRDSAAEAFF. The CDR3 region has the DNA TGCAGCGTAAGGGACAGCGCCGCCGAAGCTTTCTTT. This chain uses TRBV29-1 with TRBJ1-1; TRBD1 matches 7 bases. This CDR3 is built from 12 residues. After removal of 6 bases from V and 8 bases from J, the junction contained 9 bases not matched to a gene. Germline V gives CDR1 SQVTM, CDR2 ANQGSEA. Combining the CDR3 with reference TRBV29-1 and TRBJ1-1 gives the whole variable domain SAVISQKPSRDICQRGTSLTIQCQVDSQVTMMFWYRQQPGQSLTLIATANQGSEATYESGFVIDKFPISRPNLTFSTLTVSNMSPEDSSIYLCSVRDSAAEAFFGQGTRLTVV.

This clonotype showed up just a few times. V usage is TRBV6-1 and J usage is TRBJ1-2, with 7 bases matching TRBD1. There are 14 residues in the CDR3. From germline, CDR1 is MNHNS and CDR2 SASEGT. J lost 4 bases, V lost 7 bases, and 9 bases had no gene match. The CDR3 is CASIRTGLGYGYTF. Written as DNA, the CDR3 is TGTGCCAGCATAAGGACAGGACTGGGCTATGGCTACACCTTC.

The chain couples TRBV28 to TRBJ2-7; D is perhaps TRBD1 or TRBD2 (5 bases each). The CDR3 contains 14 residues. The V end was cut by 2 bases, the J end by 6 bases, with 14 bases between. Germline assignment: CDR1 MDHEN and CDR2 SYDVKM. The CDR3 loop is CASSLGGTASEQYF. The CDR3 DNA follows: TGTGCCAGCAGTTTAGGGGGAACAGCGAGCGAGCAGTACTTC.

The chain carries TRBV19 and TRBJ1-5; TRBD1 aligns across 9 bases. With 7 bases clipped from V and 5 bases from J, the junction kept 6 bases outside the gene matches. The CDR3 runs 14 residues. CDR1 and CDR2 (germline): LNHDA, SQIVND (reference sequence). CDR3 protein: CASTPRTGDQPQHF. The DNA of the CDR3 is TGTGCCAGTACCCCGAGGACAGGGGATCAGCCCCAGCATTTT. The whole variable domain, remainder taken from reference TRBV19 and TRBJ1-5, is DGGITQSPKYLFRKEGQNVTLSCEQNLNHDAMYWYRQDPGQGLRLIYYSQIVNDFQKGDIAEGYSVSREKKESFPLTVTSAQKNPTAFYLCASTPRTGDQPQHFGDGTRLSIL.